The 17 T cell receptor beta chains in this list originate from one sample, sequenced in a study of CD8 T cells in Susac syndrome. An amount of RNA that ranged from roughly 0.5 to 1 ug was reverse transcribed with random hexamers. MiXCR, applied by TCRdb to the immunoSEQ multiplex PCR reads, yields one record per CDR3 protein. The sample has about 120,000 distinct CDR3 sequences; 96% are singletons. Sequencing input: CD4+ T cells from PBMCs. These receptors all stem from a human donor with Susac syndrome.

The CDR3 is CASSPGLGGTEAFF. In DNA, the CDR3 is TGCGCCAGCAGCCCGGGACTTGGTGGGACTGAAGCTTTCTTT. The V and J genes are TRBV5-1 and TRBJ1-1; D perhaps matches TRBD1 (5 bases). V dropped 4 bases and J dropped 5 bases, with 15 bases sitting between them. Per germline, CDR1 SGHRS and CDR2 YFSETQ. The CDR3 runs 14 residues.

V is TRBV3-1 and J is TRBJ2-5; no definite D call. This CDR3 has 14 amino acids. Germline V lookup: CDR1 LGHDT, CDR2 YNNKEL (reference sequence). Trimming took 0 bases from V and 2 from J, leaving 7 bases between them. The CDR3 loop is CASSQDELQETQYF. As DNA, the CDR3 is TGTGCCAGCAGCCAAGATGAGTTACAAGAGACCCAGTACTTC.

The V gene is TRBV7-2, the J gene TRBJ2-5; the match to TRBD2 covers 9 bases. Per the germline V gene, CDR1 is SGHTA and CDR2 is FQGNSA. V trimming: 5 bases; J trimming: 4 bases; junction bases outside the gene matches: 8. The CDR3 runs 15 residues. The CDR3: CASSPKAGGAETQYF. The CDR3 nucleotides are TGTGCCAGCAGCCCCAAGGCGGGAGGGGCAGAGACCCAGTACTTC. Complete variable domain (other parts from reference TRBV7-2 and TRBJ2-5): GAGVSQSPSNKVTEKGKDVELRCDPISGHTALYWYRQSLGQGLEFLIYFQGNSAPDKSGLPSDRFSAERTGGSVSTLTIQRTQQEDSAVYLCASSPKAGGAETQYFGPGTRLLVL.

The chain is built from TRBV7-2 and TRBJ2-7; D might be TRBD1 or TRBD2, each matching 5 bases. Germline assignment: CDR1 SGHTA and CDR2 FQGNSA. The CDR3 is 13 residues long. The germline V and J ends were trimmed by 1 base and 3 bases, with 7 bases remaining between them. DNA of the CDR3: TGTGCCAGCAGCTTAGGGGGGATCTACGAGCAGTACTTC. This gives the protein CASSLGGIYEQYF.

This clonotype was recorded only once. The gene calls are TRBV30 and TRBJ1-1; D is unresolved. There are 13 residues in the CDR3. Deletions cut 0 bases from V and 7 bases from J, with 12 bases between. Per the germline V gene, CDR1 is GTSNPN and CDR2 is SVGIG (reference sequence). The CDR3 DNA reads TGTGCCTGGAGTGTCGGCAGGAAACTTGAAGCTTTCTTT. It is translated as CAWSVGRKLEAFF.

V usage is TRBV29-1 and J usage is TRBJ1-1; tentative D call: TRBD1 (6 bases). The CDR3 is 14 residues long. CDR1 is SQVTM, CDR2 ANQGSEA, per germline. V was trimmed by 6 bases and J by 1 base, leaving 15 bases between them. CDR3 protein: CSVLVGQKNTEAFF. The CDR3 DNA is TGCAGCGTCCTAGTGGGACAAAAGAACACTGAAGCTTTCTTT.

This chain links TRBV29-1 with TRBJ1-2; TRBD1 matches at 7 bases. This CDR3 has 13 residues. Germline CDR1 is SQVTM and CDR2 is ANQGSEA. V lost 5 bases to trimming and J lost 4 bases; unmatched junction nucleotides: 7. The CDR3, as DNA: TGCAGCGTTCTTGACAGGGAGGGCTATGGCTACACCTTC. Its protein product is CSVLDREGYGYTF.

This chain joins TRBV25-1 and TRBJ1-4; D is possibly TRBD1 (5 bases). This CDR3 is 14 amino acids long. Germline V gene lookup returns CDR1 MGHDK and CDR2 SYGVNS. Between the trimmed V and J ends, which lost 4 bases and 7 bases, there was a span of 13 bases. The CDR3 DNA is TGTGCCAGCAGTGCGACAGAGAGGCTTGAAAAACTGTTTTTT. Translated, it gives CASSATERLEKLFF.

This chain connects TRBV20-1 to TRBJ2-3; D gene unclear. CDR1 and CDR2 from the germline V gene are DFQATT and SNEGSKA (reference sequence). This CDR3 contains 14 residues. The ends were cut back, 4 bases at V and 3 bases at J, with 14 bases in the middle. The CDR3 nucleotides read TGCAGTGCTACGCGTGGCTATGGGACAGATACGCAGTATTTT. It is translated as CSATRGYGTDTQYF.

The V gene is TRBV4-2, the J gene TRBJ2-3, with 13 bases that match TRBD2. Losses at the gene ends were 1 base for V and 6 bases for J; bases not matched to a gene: 7. The CDR3 covers 17 residues. Per the germline V gene, CDR1 is LGHNA and CDR2 is YNFKEQ. The CDR3 loop reads CASSQGGLAGDTDTQYF. CDR3 nucleotides: TGTGCCAGCAGCCAAGGCGGACTAGCGGGAGATACTGATACGCAGTATTTT.

The gene calls are TRBV7-2 and TRBJ2-3, with D tentatively TRBD1 or TRBD2 (5 bases each). The CDR3 totals 13 residues. The V end was cut by 5 bases, the J end by 6 bases, with 12 bases between. Germline assignment: CDR1 SGHTA and CDR2 FQGNSA. As DNA, the CDR3 is TGTGCCAGCAGCATTAGCAGGGAGGATACGCAGTATTTT. Its protein product is CASSISREDTQYF.

This clonotype has just one count. The rearrangement links TRBV7-2 to TRBJ1-5; D is unclear. This CDR3 is built from 14 residues. V was shortened by 1 base and J by 3 bases, with 7 bases between the two germline ends. Per the germline V gene, CDR1 is SGHTA and CDR2 is FQGNSA. The CDR3 DNA reads TGTGCCAGCAGCTTAGGACGGAACAATCAGCCCCAGCATTTT. Its protein product is CASSLGRNNQPQHF.

The chain couples TRBV20-1 to TRBJ1-5, with 8 bases aligning to TRBD1. Germline V gene lookup returns CDR1 DFQATT and CDR2 SNEGSKA (reference sequence). Trimming cost V 2 bases and J 3 bases; bases outside gene matches: 6. This CDR3 region has 15 residues. CDR3: CSARFRDRINQPQHF. CDR3 nucleotide sequence: TGCAGTGCTAGATTCCGGGACAGGATCAATCAGCCCCAGCATTTT.

The CDR3 coding sequence is TGTGCCAGCAGCTTAGCGGGAGGCCACAATGAGCAGTTCTTC. Translating it yields CASSLAGGHNEQFF. This chain links TRBV11-2 with TRBJ2-1; 7 positions match TRBD2. Germline V gives CDR1 SGHAT, CDR2 FQNNGV. After removal of 1 base from V and 5 bases from J, the junction contained 2 bases not matched to a gene. The CDR3 is made up of 14 amino acids. Full variable domain (outside the CDR3, taken from reference TRBV11-2 and TRBJ2-1): EAGVAQSPRYKIIEKRQSVAFWCNPISGHATLYWYQQILGQGPKLLIQFQNNGVVDDSQLPKDRFSAERLKGVDSTLKIQPAKLEDSAVYLCASSLAGGHNEQFFGPGTRLTVL.

J is TRBJ2-1 and V is TRBV5-1, with TRBD1 matching 8 bases. Germline assignment: CDR1 SGHRS and CDR2 YFSETQ. J lost 3 bases, V lost 2 bases, and 4 bases had no gene match. CDR3 length equals 15 residues. The CDR3 DNA sequence: TGCGCCAGCAGCTTAGACAGGGGCCACTACAATGAGCAGTTCTTC. Protein sequence: CASSLDRGHYNEQFF.

CDR3 in amino acids: CSVGAHIETQYF. The CDR3 DNA reads as TGCAGCGTCGGGGCTCACATCGAGACCCAGTACTTC. The chain links TRBV29-1 to TRBJ2-5; D may be TRBD1 or TRBD2 (5 bases each). The V end lost 6 bases, the J end lost 5 bases, and 13 bases lay between the germline ends. There are 12 residues in the CDR3. Germline CDR1 SQVTM, CDR2 ANQGSEA.

The chain couples TRBV14 to TRBJ2-3; D may be TRBD1 (6 bases). V lost 3 bases and J 6 bases, leaving 16 bases between the germline ends. The CDR3 loop spans 15 amino acids. In germline, CDR1 is SGHDN, CDR2 FVKESK. CDR3 loop: CASSQTTGLRDTQYF. The CDR3 DNA reads TGTGCCAGCAGCCAGACGACAGGACTGAGGGATACGCAGTATTTT.